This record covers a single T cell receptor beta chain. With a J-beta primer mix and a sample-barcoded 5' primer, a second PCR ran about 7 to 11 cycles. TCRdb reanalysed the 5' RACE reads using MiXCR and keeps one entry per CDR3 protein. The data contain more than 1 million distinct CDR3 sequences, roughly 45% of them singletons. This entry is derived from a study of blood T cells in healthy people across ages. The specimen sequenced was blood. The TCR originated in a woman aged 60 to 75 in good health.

The DNA of the CDR3 is TGTGCCAGCAGTGGGACAGGGGCCCACCTAAATGGCTACACCTTC. It specifies CASSGTGAHLNGYTF. The chain combines TRBV2 with TRBJ1-2, with 9 bases that match TRBD1. Per the germline V gene, CDR1 is SNHLY and CDR2 is FYNNEI. There are 15 residues in the CDR3. The V segment lost 4 bases and the J segment 6 bases; nucleotides outside the gene matches: 9.